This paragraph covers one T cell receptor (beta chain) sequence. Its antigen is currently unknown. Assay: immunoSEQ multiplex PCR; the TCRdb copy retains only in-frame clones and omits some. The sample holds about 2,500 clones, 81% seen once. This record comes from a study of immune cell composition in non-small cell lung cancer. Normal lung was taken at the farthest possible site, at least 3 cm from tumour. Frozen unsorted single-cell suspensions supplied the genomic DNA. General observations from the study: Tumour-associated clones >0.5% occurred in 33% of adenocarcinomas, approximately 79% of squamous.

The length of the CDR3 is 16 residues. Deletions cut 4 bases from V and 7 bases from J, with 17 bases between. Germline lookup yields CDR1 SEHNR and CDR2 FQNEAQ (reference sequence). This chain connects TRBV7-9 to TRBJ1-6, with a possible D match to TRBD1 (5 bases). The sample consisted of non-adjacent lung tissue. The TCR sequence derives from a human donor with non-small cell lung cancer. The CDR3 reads CASSSSWGGLNSPLHF. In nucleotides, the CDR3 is TGTGCCAGCAGCTCCAGTTGGGGGGGTTTGAATTCACCCCTCCACTTT. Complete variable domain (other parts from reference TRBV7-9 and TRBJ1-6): DTGVSQNPRHKITKRGQNVTFRCDPISEHNRLYWYRQTLGQGPEFLTYFQNEAQLEKSRLLSDRFSAERPKGSFSTLEIQRTEQGDSAMYLCASSSSWGGLNSPLHFGNGTRLTVT.